These 18 T cell receptor beta chains share one sample of origin, sequenced in a study of blood T cell repertoires in COVID-19. Repertoires were generated with immunoSEQ multiplex PCR, while TCRdb's copy carries only in-frame clones and drops some. Of some 150,000 clones in the sample, just under 90% were seen once. Sequenced material: peripheral blood. Receptors were obtained from a woman aged 45 to 65 with active or convalescent COVID-19.

The rearrangement links TRBV13 to TRBJ2-5; 8 bases match TRBD2. The CDR3 contains 15 residues. The V and J ends lost 1 base and 5 bases, in that order; junction bases with no gene match: 6. In germline, CDR1 is PRHDT, CDR2 FYEKMQ (reference sequence). The CDR3 nucleotides are TGTGCCAGCAGCTTAGCGGGGGGGCAGCAGGAGACCCAGTACTTC. This gives the protein CASSLAGGQQETQYF.

The chain has TRBV11-3 and TRBJ2-1; tentative D call: TRBD2 (5 bases). V was cut by 0 bases and J by 5 bases, with 11 bases left in between. Germline CDR1 reads SGHNT; CDR2 reads YENEEA. This CDR3 is 15 amino acids long. The CDR3: CASSLELGYNNEQFF. The CDR3 nucleotides are TGTGCCAGCAGCTTAGAACTAGGTTACAACAATGAGCAGTTCTTC.

The genes are TRBV6-5 and TRBJ2-7; 11 nucleotides agree with TRBD2. CDR1 and CDR2 (germline): MNHEY, SVGAGI. Losses at the gene ends were 8 bases for V and 3 bases for J; bases not matched to a gene: 6. This CDR3 has 14 residues. CDR3 in amino acids: CASSRLAGIYEQYF. Here the CDR3 DNA reads TGTGCCAGCTCCCGACTAGCGGGAATCTACGAGCAGTACTTC.

The V call is TRBV28, the J call TRBJ2-4, with 8 nucleotides matching TRBD2. CDR3 length equals 12 residues. CDR1 and CDR2 (germline): MDHEN, SYDVKM. The junction had 2 bases not matched to a gene; V was cut back by 7 bases and J by 6 bases. The CDR3 bases are TGTGCCAGCACCGGACTAGCAAACATTCAGTACTTC. It yields the protein CASTGLANIQYF.

V is TRBV11-3 and J is TRBJ2-1; D remains unclear. Germline V gene sequence: CDR1 SGHNT, CDR2 YENEEA. With 0 bases removed from V and 3 bases from J, the gap between germline ends came to 3 bases. This CDR3 is 13 amino acids long. CDR3 sequence (DNA): TGTGCCAGCAGCTTAGACAGCTACAATGAGCAGTTCTTC. Translating gives CASSLDSYNEQFF.

The J gene is TRBJ2-1, the V gene TRBV6-2 or TRBV6-3; 8 nucleotides agree with TRBD1. V gave up 2 bases and J gave up 4 bases; unmatched junction bases: 22. Germline values: CDR1 MNHEY, CDR2 SVGEGT. This CDR3 spans 21 amino acids. The CDR3 DNA is TGTGCCAGCAGTTACAGTCGATTGTTTCGGGACAGGATCTTAAATTACAATGAGCAGTTCTTC. Translating gives CASSYSRLFRDRILNYNEQFF.

The CDR3 region is CASSLGQITEAFF. The DNA of the CDR3 is TGTGCCAGCAGTTTGGGACAAATAACTGAAGCTTTCTTT. The gene calls are TRBV27 and TRBJ1-1, with D maybe TRBD1 (6 bases). The CDR3 contains 13 residues. V shed 3 bases and J shed 5 bases, with 10 bases lying between them. Germline V lookup: CDR1 MNHEY, CDR2 SMNVEV (reference sequence).

V is TRBV27 and J is TRBJ1-2; D is undetermined. CDR1 is MNHEY, CDR2 SMNVEV, per germline (reference sequence). Between the trimmed V and J ends, which lost 9 bases and 8 bases, there was a span of 16 bases. This CDR3 spans 12 amino acids. The CDR3 sequence: CASYHNRRGYTF. The CDR3 nucleotides are TGTGCCAGTTACCACAACCGGCGGGGCTACACCTTC.

This chain connects TRBV2 to TRBJ1-1; D possibly corresponds to TRBD1 (6 bases). V was cut by 5 bases and J by 1 base, with 11 bases left in between. Germline V gives CDR1 SNHLY, CDR2 FYNNEI. The CDR3 sequence is 14 residues long. CDR3: CASSYLTGNTEAFF. The CDR3 region has the DNA TGTGCCAGCAGTTATTTGACAGGGAACACTGAAGCTTTCTTT.

The chain links TRBV28 to TRBJ2-7; the match to TRBD2 covers 11 bases. Germline loops: CDR1 MDHEN, CDR2 SYDVKM. V was pared by 5 bases and J by 2 bases, with 8 bases of the junction left unmatched. The CDR3 is made up of 16 amino acids. The CDR3 protein is CASSLPGTSGPYEQYF. The CDR3 DNA is TGTGCCAGCAGTCTACCCGGGACTAGCGGACCCTACGAGCAGTACTTC.

V is TRBV4-1 and J is TRBJ2-1; the match to TRBD2 covers 8 bases. The CDR3 extends over 15 amino acids. CDR1 MGHRA and CDR2 YSYEKL come from the germline V gene. Trimming cost V 1 base and J 5 bases; bases outside gene matches: 4. Here the CDR3 reads CASSQVAGGHNEQFF. CDR3 bases: TGCGCCAGCAGCCAAGTGGCGGGGGGACACAATGAGCAGTTCTTC.

The rearrangement joins TRBV6-5 to TRBJ1-1, with no clear D. V gave up 0 bases and J gave up 1 base, with 9 bases separating them. This CDR3 region has 15 residues. CDR1 is MNHEY and CDR2 is SVGAGI in the germline V gene. The DNA of the CDR3 is TGTGCCAGCAGTTACTCCCTAAATCGGAACACTGAAGCTTTCTTT. Encoded protein: CASSYSLNRNTEAFF.

The J gene is TRBJ1-1, the V gene TRBV6-6; 8 bases map to TRBD1. The V gene end was trimmed by 2 bases and the J gene end by 4 bases; junction bases not matched to a gene: 9. This CDR3 comprises 16 residues. From germline, CDR1 is MNHNY and CDR2 SVGAGI (reference sequence). The CDR3 region is CASSYQGASKGTEAFF. The DNA of the CDR3 is TGTGCCAGCAGTTACCAGGGGGCATCTAAGGGCACTGAAGCTTTCTTT.

The chain is built from TRBV14 and TRBJ1-4; 8 nucleotides align to TRBD1. From germline, CDR1 is SGHDN and CDR2 FVKESK. The CDR3 runs to 13 residues. Trimming removed 4 bases from V and 8 bases from J; junction bases left unmatched: 3. The CDR3 here is CASSRDRREKLFF. For the CDR3, the DNA is TGTGCCAGCAGCCGGGACAGGAGGGAAAAACTGTTTTTT. The full variable domain, rest sourced from reference TRBV14 and TRBJ1-4, is EAGVTQFPSHSVIEKGQTVTLRCDPISGHDNLYWYRRVMGKEIKFLLHFVKESKQDESGMPNNRFLAERTGGTYSTLKVQPAELEDSGVYFCASSRDRREKLFFGSGTQLSVL.

Here the CDR3 reads CASSLGTQRGETQYF. The CDR3 DNA sequence: TGTGCCAGCAGCTTAGGGACTCAAAGAGGAGAGACCCAGTACTTC. J is TRBJ2-5 and V is TRBV7-2, with D maybe TRBD2 (5 bases). Germline V CDR1 and CDR2: SGHTA, FQGNSA. CDR3 length equals 15 residues. The V and J ends lost 1 base and 4 bases respectively, with 13 bases between them.

The V gene is TRBV21-1, the J gene TRBJ1-1. TRBV21-1 has pseudogene status. CDR3 length equals 10 residues. CDR3 protein: CASLPGEAFF. For the CDR3, the DNA is TGTGCCAGCTTACCCGGTGAAGCTTTCTTT.

This clone was recorded only once. This chain links TRBV15 with TRBJ1-5, with D unclear. Germline values: CDR1 LNHNV, CDR2 YYDKDF (reference sequence). The CDR3 has 17 amino acids. Deletions cut 0 bases from V and 2 bases from J, with 14 bases between. DNA for the CDR3: TGTGCCACCAGCAGAGAACACGGGTGGTACGGCAATCAGCCCCAGCATTTT. It encodes CATSREHGWYGNQPQHF.

V gene TRBV7-3 combines with J gene TRBJ1-6; D possibly corresponds to TRBD1 (5 bases). Germline-derived CDR1 and CDR2 are SGHTA and FQGTGA. The CDR3 has 14 residues. Trimming took 4 bases from V and 7 from J, leaving 11 bases between them. The CDR3 DNA is TGTGCCAGCAGCTCGCAGGGATGGAATTCACCCCTCCACTTT. It is translated as CASSSQGWNSPLHF.